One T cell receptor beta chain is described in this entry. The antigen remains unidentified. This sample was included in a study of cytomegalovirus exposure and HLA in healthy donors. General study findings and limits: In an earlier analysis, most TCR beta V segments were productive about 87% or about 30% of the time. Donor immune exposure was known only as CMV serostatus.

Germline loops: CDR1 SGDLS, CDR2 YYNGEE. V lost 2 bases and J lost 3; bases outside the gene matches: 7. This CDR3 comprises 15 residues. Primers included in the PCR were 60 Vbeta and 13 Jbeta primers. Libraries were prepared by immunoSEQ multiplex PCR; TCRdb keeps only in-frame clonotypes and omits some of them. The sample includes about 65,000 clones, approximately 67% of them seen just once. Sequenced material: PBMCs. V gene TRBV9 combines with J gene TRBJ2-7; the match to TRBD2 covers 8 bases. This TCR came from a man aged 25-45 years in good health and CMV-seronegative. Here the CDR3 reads CASSVGGGNSYEQYF. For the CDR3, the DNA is TGTGCCAGCAGCGTCGGGGGGGGAAACAGCTACGAGCAGTACTTC.